This TCR beta chain stems from a study of shared clonotypes between healthy human individuals. Points from the study as a whole: Exclusively blood specimens were collected; tissue repertoires likely differ.

As defined, naive CD8 cells were CD45RO-negative and positively selected for CCR7, with terminally differentiated effector memory CD45RA+ cells excluded. Remarks on this clone: Its antigen is not identified.

The authors' processing: Junction-only sequences without quality scores came from ImmunoSEQ, so filtering differed. Clones were read by immunoSEQ multiplex PCR, and TCRdb kept only the in-frame ones, dropping some. V and J calls and clone size follow that table, whereas D and trimming were derived from the DNA. The sample has 600,000 or so clones; more than 95% are singletons. This CDR3 is 15 amino acids long. Trimming stripped 4 bases from V and 5 bases from J, with 16 bases between. Per germline, CDR1 SGHNT and CDR2 YYREEE (reference sequence). The chain employs TRBV5-4 and TRBJ2-1; the D gene could be TRBD1 or TRBD2 (5 bases each). Sequences were obtained from naive CD8+ T cells sorted from blood. This receptor was identified in a man younger than 45 in good health. In nucleotides, the CDR3 is TGTGCCAGCAGCGAGGGGACGAACCCCCACAATGAGCAGTTCTTC. It specifies CASSEGTNPHNEQFF.